This TCR beta chain derives from a study of blood T cell repertoires in COVID-19. In the study overall: Italy, Spain and the United States were the sources of the convalescent and acute COVID-19 samples. In each case, the material was cDNA or gDNA derived from T cells, B-cell-depleted T cells, or PBMCs.

V was trimmed by 5 bases and J by 0 bases, leaving 12 bases between them. There are 14 residues in the CDR3. In germline, CDR1 is SGHDT, CDR2 YYEEEE. In the authors' workflow: Reference gene primer amplification in the assay estimated nucleated cell counts. Clones were read by immunoSEQ multiplex PCR, and TCRdb kept only the in-frame ones, dropping some. That table is the source of V, J and clone size, and D and trimming were worked out from the DNA. The profile shows 250,000 to 300,000 clones, about 86% of them singletons. The TCR comes from a man in his late teens or twenties with active or convalescent COVID-19. The sample comprised peripheral blood. The rearrangement joins TRBV5-6 to TRBJ2-7; TRBD1 might be the D (6 bases). The CDR3 sequence: CASSRDRISYEQYF. CDR3 DNA sequence: TGTGCCAGCAGTCGTGACAGGATCTCCTACGAGCAGTACTTC. The complete variable domain, with remaining parts taken from reference TRBV5-6 and TRBJ2-7, reads DAGVTQSPTHLIKTRGQQVTLRCSPKSGHDTVSWYQQALGQGPQFIFQYYEEEERQRGNFPDRFSGHQFPNYSSELNVNALLLGDSALYLCASSRDRISYEQYFGPGTRLTVT.